This record looks at one T cell receptor beta chain sequence and its context. Authors' analysis steps: Reference gene primer amplification in the assay estimated nucleated cell counts. Only in-frame clones appear in the TCRdb table, and some are missing; sequencing was by immunoSEQ multiplex PCR. Clone size and V and J calls were adopted from that table, with D and trimming inferred from the DNA. The sample includes around 280,000 clones, about 90% of them seen just once. The entry originates in a study of blood T cell repertoires in COVID-19. Background on the study: The analysed material was cDNA or gDNA that came from T cells, B-cell-depleted T cells, or PBMCs.

The germline V gene encodes CDR1 KGHSH and CDR2 LQKENI. The CDR3 consists of 14 residues. V was pared by 6 bases and J by 0 bases, with 12 bases between. The sample was peripheral blood. This TCR came from a woman aged 30 to 39 with COVID-19, enrolled during active disease. The V and J genes are TRBV18 and TRBJ2-7; unclear D gene. CDR3 coding DNA: TGTGCCAGCTCTCCCTCTTTAGCCTCCTACGAGCAGTACTTC. Residues: CASSPSLASYEQYF.